This T cell receptor beta chain stems from a study of T cells in narcolepsy. Findings and caveats of the study: Autoreactive clone sequences were missing from some blood memory CD4+ repertoires. HCRT-specific and TRIB2-specific autoreactive clonotypes appeared among same-patient CSF and blood CD4+ clonotypes. Autoreactive clonotypes reportedly recurred in blood of same and different patients, not controls.

The V end was cut by 2 bases, the J end by 9 bases, with 14 bases between. Germline V gene data show CDR1 as GTSNPN and CDR2 as SVGIG (reference sequence). This CDR3 is 13 amino acids long. On this clone itself: Its antigen is undetermined.

Profiling relied on immunoSEQ multiplex PCR, and the TCRdb table lists in-frame clones only, not all of them. Altogether about 30,000 clones are present, more than 75% being singletons, with the ten largest covering 1.1%. This TCR came from a human donor with narcolepsy. Sequencing was done on a sample of CD45RA- memory CD4+ T cells from PBMCs. This sequence joins TRBV30 and TRBJ2-4, with D possibly matching TRBD1 (6 bases). CDR3 in amino acids: CAWSLDSSGIQYF. In DNA form, the CDR3 reads TGTGCCTGGAGTTTGGACAGTTCAGGCATTCAGTACTTC.